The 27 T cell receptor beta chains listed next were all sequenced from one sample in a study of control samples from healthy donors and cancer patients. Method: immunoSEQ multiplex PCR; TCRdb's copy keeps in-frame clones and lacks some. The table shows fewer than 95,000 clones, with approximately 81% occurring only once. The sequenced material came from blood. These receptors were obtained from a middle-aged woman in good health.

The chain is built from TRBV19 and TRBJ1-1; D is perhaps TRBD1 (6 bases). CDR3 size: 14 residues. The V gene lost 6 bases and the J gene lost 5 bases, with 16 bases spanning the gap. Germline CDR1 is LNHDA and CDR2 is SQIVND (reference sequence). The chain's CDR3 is CASRLRGAGTEAFF. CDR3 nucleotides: TGTGCCAGTAGACTACGGGGGGCAGGGACTGAAGCTTTCTTT.

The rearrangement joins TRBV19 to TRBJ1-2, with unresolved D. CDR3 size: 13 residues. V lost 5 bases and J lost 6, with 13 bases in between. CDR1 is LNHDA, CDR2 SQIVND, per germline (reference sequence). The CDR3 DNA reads TGTGCCAGTAGTCCCGGAACCTGGGATGGCTACACCTTC. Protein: CASSPGTWDGYTF.

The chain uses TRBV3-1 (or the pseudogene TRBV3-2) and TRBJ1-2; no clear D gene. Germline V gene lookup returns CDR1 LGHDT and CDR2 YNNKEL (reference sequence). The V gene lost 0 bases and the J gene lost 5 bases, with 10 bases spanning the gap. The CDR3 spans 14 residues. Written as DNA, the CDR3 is TGTGCCAGCAGCCAAGAATGGGGAAAGTATGGCTACACCTTC. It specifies CASSQEWGKYGYTF.

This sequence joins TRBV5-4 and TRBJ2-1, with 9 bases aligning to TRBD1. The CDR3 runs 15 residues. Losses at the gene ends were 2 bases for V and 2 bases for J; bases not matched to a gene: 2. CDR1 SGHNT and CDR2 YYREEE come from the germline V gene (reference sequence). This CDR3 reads CASSFRQGAYNEQFF. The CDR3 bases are TGTGCCAGCAGCTTTCGACAGGGGGCCTACAATGAGCAGTTCTTC.

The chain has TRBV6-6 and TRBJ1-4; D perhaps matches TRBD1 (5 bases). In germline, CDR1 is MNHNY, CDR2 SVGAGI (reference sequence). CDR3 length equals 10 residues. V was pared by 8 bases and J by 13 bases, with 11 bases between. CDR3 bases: TGTGCCAGCTGGAAAGGGGCACTGTTTTTT. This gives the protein CASWKGALFF.

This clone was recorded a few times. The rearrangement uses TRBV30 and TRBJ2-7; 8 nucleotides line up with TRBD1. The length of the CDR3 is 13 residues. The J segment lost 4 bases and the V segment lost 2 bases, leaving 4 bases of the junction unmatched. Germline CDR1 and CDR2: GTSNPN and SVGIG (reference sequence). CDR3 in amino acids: CAWSLQGAYEQYF. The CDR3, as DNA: TGTGCCTGGAGTTTGCAGGGGGCGTACGAGCAGTACTTC.

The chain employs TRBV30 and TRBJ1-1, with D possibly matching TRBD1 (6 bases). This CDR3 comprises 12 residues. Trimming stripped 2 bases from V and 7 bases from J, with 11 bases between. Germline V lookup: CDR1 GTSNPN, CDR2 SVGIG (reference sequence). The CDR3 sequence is CAWSTSTGEAFF. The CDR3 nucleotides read TGTGCCTGGAGTACATCGACAGGTGAAGCTTTCTTT.

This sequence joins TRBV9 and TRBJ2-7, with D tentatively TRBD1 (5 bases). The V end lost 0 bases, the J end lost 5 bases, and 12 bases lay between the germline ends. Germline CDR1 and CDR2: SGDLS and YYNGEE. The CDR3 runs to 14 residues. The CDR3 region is CASSVEGPRDEQYF. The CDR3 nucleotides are TGTGCCAGCAGCGTAGAGGGCCCCAGGGACGAGCAGTACTTC.

CDR3 region: CASSLGKGGYTF. CDR3 coding DNA: TGTGCCAGCAGCTTAGGGAAGGGTGGCTACACCTTC. The genes are TRBV7-2 and TRBJ1-2; D gene uncertain. Between the trimmed V and J ends, which lost 1 base and 7 bases, there was a span of 7 bases. The CDR3 covers 12 residues. Germline values: CDR1 SGHTA, CDR2 FQGNSA.

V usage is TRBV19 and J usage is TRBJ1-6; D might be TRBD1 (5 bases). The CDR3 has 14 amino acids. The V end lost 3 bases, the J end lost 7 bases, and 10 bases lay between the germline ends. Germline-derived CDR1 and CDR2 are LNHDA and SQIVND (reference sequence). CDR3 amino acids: CASSISGLNSPLHF. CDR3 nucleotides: TGTGCCAGTAGTATTTCGGGACTGAATTCACCCCTCCACTTT.

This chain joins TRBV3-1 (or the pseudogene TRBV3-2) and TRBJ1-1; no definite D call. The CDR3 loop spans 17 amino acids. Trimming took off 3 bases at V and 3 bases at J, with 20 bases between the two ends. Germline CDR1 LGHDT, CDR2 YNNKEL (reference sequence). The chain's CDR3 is CASSHRPQTLDYTEAFF. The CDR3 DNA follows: TGTGCCAGCAGCCATCGGCCCCAGACATTAGATTACACTGAAGCTTTCTTT.

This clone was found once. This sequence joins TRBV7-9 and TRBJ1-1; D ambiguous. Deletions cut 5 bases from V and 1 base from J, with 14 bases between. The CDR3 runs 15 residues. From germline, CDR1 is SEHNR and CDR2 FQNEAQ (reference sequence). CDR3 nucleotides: TGTGCCAGCAGCACCTTGGTCCCAGGGAACACTGAAGCTTTCTTT. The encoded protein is CASSTLVPGNTEAFF.

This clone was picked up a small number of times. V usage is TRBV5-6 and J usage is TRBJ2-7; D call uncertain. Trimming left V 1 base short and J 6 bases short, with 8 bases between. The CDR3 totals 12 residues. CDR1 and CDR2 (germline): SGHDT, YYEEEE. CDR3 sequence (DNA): TGTGCCAGCAGCTTGTCAACGCTCGAGCAGTACTTC. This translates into CASSLSTLEQYF.

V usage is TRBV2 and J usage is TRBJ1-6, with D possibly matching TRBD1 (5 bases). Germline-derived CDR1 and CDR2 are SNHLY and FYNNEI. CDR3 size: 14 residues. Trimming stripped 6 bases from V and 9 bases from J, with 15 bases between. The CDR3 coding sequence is TGTGCCAGCAGGGGGCAGGCCCTAATTTCACCCCTCCACTTT. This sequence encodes CASRGQALISPLHF.

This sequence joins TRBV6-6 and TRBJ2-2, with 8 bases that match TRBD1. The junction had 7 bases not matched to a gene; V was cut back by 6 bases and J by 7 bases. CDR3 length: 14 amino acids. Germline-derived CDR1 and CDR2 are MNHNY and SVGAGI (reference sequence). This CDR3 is CASRTGQGIGELFF. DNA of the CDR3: TGTGCCAGCAGGACTGGACAGGGAATCGGGGAGCTGTTTTTT.

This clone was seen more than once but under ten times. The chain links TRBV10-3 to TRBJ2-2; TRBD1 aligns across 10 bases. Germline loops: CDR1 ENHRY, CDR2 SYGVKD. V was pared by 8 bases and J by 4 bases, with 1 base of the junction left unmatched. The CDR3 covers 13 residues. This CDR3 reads CAIGTGATGELFF. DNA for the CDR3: TGTGCCATCGGGACAGGGGCCACCGGGGAGCTGTTTTTT.

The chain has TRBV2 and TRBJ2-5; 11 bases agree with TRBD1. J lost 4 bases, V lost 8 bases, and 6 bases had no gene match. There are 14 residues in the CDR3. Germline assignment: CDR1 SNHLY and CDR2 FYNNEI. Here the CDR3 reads CASRAGQGVETQYF. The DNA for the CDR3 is TGTGCCAGCCGAGCGGGACAGGGGGTAGAGACCCAGTACTTC.

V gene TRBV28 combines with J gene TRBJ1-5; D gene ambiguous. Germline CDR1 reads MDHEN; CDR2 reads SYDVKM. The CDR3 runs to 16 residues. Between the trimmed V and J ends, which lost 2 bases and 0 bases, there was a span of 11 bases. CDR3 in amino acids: CASSLGEGYSNQPQHF. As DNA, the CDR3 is TGTGCCAGCAGTTTAGGGGAGGGCTATAGCAATCAGCCCCAGCATTTT.

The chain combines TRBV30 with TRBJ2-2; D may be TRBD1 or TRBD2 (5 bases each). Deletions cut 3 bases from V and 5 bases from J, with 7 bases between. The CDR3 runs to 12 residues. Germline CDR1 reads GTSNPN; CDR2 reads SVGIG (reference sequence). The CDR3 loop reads CAWRWGTGELFF. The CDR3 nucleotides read TGTGCCTGGAGGTGGGGGACCGGGGAGCTGTTTTTT. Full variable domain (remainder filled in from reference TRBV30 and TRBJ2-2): SQTIHQWPATLVQPVGSPLSLECTVEGTSNPNLYWYRQAAGRGLQLLFYSVGIGQISSEVPQNLSASRPQDRQFILSSKKLLLSDSGFYLCAWRWGTGELFFGEGSRLTVL.

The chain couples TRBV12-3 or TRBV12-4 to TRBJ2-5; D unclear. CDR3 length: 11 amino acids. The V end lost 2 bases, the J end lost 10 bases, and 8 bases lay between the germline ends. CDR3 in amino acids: CASSLRGDQYF. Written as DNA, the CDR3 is TGTGCCAGCAGTTTACGCGGAGACCAGTACTTC.

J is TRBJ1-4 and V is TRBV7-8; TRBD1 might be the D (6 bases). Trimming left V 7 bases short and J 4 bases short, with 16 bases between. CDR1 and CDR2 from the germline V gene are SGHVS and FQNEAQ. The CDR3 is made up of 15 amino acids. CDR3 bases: TGTGCCAGCACCACCCGGAACAGGGTTAATGAAAAACTGTTTTTT. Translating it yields CASTTRNRVNEKLFF.

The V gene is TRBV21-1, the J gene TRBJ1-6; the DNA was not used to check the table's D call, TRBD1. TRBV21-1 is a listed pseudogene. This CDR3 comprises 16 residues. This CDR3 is CASSLDRSSYNSPLHF. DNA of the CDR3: TGTGCCAGCAGCCTCGACAGGAGCTCCTATAATTCACCCCTCCACTTT.

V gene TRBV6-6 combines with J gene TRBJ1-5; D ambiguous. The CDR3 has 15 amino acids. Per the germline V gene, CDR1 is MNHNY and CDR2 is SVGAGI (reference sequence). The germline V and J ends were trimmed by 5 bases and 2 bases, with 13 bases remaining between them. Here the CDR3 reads CASSVYSQGNQPQHF. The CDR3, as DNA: TGTGCCAGCAGTGTATACAGTCAAGGCAATCAGCCCCAGCATTTT.

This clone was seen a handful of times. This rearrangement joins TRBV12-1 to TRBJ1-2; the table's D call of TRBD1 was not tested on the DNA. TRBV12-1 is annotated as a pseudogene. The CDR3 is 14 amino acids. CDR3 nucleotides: TGTGCCAGCAGCTTCAGGGGGCGGATCTATGGCTACACCTTC. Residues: CASSFRGRIYGYTF.

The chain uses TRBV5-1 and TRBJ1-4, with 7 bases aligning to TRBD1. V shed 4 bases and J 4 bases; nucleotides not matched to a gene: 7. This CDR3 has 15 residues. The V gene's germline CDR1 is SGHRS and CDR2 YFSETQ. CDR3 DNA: TGCGCCAGCAGCGCTGGACAGGCGATTAATGAAAAACTGTTTTTT. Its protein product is CASSAGQAINEKLFF.

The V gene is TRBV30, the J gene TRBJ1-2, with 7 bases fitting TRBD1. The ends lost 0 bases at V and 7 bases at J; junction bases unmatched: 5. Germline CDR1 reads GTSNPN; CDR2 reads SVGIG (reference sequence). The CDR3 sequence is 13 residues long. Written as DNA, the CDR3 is TGTGCCTGGAGTGTACAGGGGACGTCTGGCTACACCTTC. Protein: CAWSVQGTSGYTF.

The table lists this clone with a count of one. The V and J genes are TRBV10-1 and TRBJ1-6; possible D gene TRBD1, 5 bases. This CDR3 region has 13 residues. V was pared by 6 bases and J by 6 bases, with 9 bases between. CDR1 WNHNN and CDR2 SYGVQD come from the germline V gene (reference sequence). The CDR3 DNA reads TGCGCCAGCAGGGCAGGGATTAATTCACCCCTCCACTTT. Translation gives CASRAGINSPLHF.